This T cell receptor beta chain was retrieved from a study of blood T cells in healthy people across ages. Alongside a J-beta primer mix, a sample-barcoded 5' primer served in a second PCR lasting 7 to 11 cycles. TCRdb re-called the 5' RACE reads through MiXCR, storing one row per CDR3 protein. The repertoire holds 1.5 million to 2 million distinct CDR3 sequences, roughly 50% seen once, with over 2% in the top ten. CDR3 length: 14 amino acids. Germline lookup yields CDR1 ENHRY and CDR2 SYGVKD. Trimming stripped 4 bases from V and 0 bases from J, with 8 bases between. The chain combines TRBV10-3 with TRBJ2-3; the D gene is possibly TRBD1 (6 bases). The sequencing sample was made of blood. This clonotype was sampled from a woman aged 40 to 49 in good health. In DNA, the CDR3 is TGTGCCATCAGTGCCCAGGGGAGCACAGATACGCAGTATTTT. Translated: CAISAQGSTDTQYF.